This entry lists 26 T cell receptor beta chains sequenced from one sample in a study of blood T cells in healthy people across ages. Primed by a sample-barcoded 5' primer and a J-beta primer mix, a second PCR proceeded for about 7 to 12 cycles. Via MiXCR, TCRdb re-called the 5' RACE reads, giving one row per CDR3 protein. The table includes about 750,000 distinct CDR3 sequences, about 53% detected once. Sequencing was carried out using blood. The source is a man at least 80 years old in good health.

This clonotype has just a few counts. The J gene is TRBJ2-1, the V gene TRBV3-1; 8 nucleotides align to TRBD2. CDR1 is LGHDT, CDR2 YNNKEL, per germline (reference sequence). J gave up 3 bases and V 2 bases, and 9 bases lay outside the gene matches. This CDR3 is 17 amino acids long. The CDR3 DNA is TGTGCCAGCAGCCAACGGGAGCGGGGGCCTTTCTACAATGAGCAGTTCTTC. It codes for CASSQRERGPFYNEQFF.

The rearrangement links TRBV25-1 to TRBJ2-6, with TRBD1 matching over 8 bases. V gave up 3 bases and J gave up 3 bases; unmatched junction bases: 4. CDR3 length equals 16 residues. Germline CDR1 and CDR2: MGHDK and SYGVNS. CDR3 sequence reads: CASSEARGLGANVLTF. The CDR3, as DNA: TGTGCCAGCAGTGAGGCCAGGGGGCTTGGGGCCAACGTCCTGACTTTC.

The CDR3: CASSLGPGKENEQFF. CDR3 sequence (DNA): TGCGCCAGCAGCTTGGGTCCCGGGAAGGAGAATGAGCAGTTCTTC. The chain combines TRBV5-1 with TRBJ2-1; D is perhaps TRBD2 (5 bases). V was trimmed by 0 bases and J by 7 bases, leaving 14 bases between them. Germline loops: CDR1 SGHRS, CDR2 YFSETQ. This CDR3 contains 15 residues.

J is TRBJ2-7 and V is TRBV5-4, with 10 bases aligning to TRBD2. Germline V CDR1 and CDR2: SGHNT, YYREEE (reference sequence). There are 15 residues in the CDR3. With 6 bases clipped from V and 7 bases from J, the junction kept 13 bases outside the gene matches. CDR3 sequence reads: CASTAGASGGFEQYF. The CDR3 DNA follows: TGTGCCAGCACCGCCGGAGCTAGCGGGGGTTTTGAGCAGTACTTC.

The genes are TRBV19 and TRBJ1-2; possible D gene TRBD1, 6 bases. V lost 4 bases to trimming and J lost 4 bases, with 16 bases between them. The CDR3 loop spans 15 amino acids. Germline CDR1 reads LNHDA; CDR2 reads SQIVND (reference sequence). The DNA of the CDR3 is TGTGCCAGTAGTACCGAAAAACAGGGTTCCTATGGCTACACCTTC. The encoded protein is CASSTEKQGSYGYTF. The entire variable domain, with the rest obtained from reference TRBV19 and TRBJ1-2, is as follows: DGGITQSPKYLFRKEGQNVTLSCEQNLNHDAMYWYRQDPGQGLRLIYYSQIVNDFQKGDIAEGYSVSREKKESFPLTVTSAQKNPTAFYLCASSTEKQGSYGYTFGSGTRLTVV.

This clonotype showed up just a few times. This rearrangement joins TRBV6-6 to TRBJ1-5, with 10 bases that match TRBD1. CDR3 length equals 16 residues. Germline CDR1 and CDR2: MNHNY and SVGAGI (reference sequence). The V segment lost 0 bases and the J segment 7 bases; nucleotides outside the gene matches: 6. Here the CDR3 reads CASSYSTGGVGQPQHF. Here the CDR3 DNA reads TGTGCCAGCAGTTACTCGACAGGGGGCGTCGGACAGCCCCAGCATTTT.

V gene TRBV12-5 combines with J gene TRBJ2-7; D not certain. In germline, CDR1 is LGHNT, CDR2 FRNRAP. V was cut by 3 bases and J by 4 bases, with 4 bases left in between. CDR3 size: 11 residues. The CDR3 DNA reads TGTGCTAGTGGTTTTGGATACGAGCAGTACTTC. Translated, it gives CASGFGYEQYF.

About this clonotype itself: One end of the junction fails to match germline, which may point to a read error. V and J are TRBV12-3 or TRBV12-4 and TRBJ1-5; D is perhaps TRBD1 (6 bases). This CDR3 comprises 13 residues. The DNA of the CDR3 is TGTGCCAGCAGTCCCGGACAGAATCAGCTCCAGCATTTT. Translated: CASSPGQNQLQHF.

The chain employs TRBV5-1 and TRBJ2-7, with TRBD2 matching over 8 bases. Losses at the gene ends were 0 bases for V and 2 bases for J; bases not matched to a gene: 7. This CDR3 has 16 amino acids. Per the germline V gene, CDR1 is SGHRS and CDR2 is YFSETQ. DNA of the CDR3: TGCGCCAGCAGCTTGGATGGGACTAGATGGGCCTACGAGCAGTACTTC. It is translated as CASSLDGTRWAYEQYF.

This clonotype was observed a few times. This chain joins TRBV5-1 and TRBJ2-3; 10 bases map to TRBD2. Germline CDR1 is SGHRS and CDR2 is YFSETQ. V lost 1 base, J lost 1 base, and 3 bases stayed unmatched. The CDR3 spans 16 residues. Here the CDR3 reads CASSLTSGIGTDTQYF. The CDR3 DNA follows: TGCGCCAGCAGCTTGACTAGCGGGATTGGCACAGATACGCAGTATTTT.

This clonotype was seen once. V and J are TRBV28 and TRBJ2-7; TRBD1 matches at 9 bases. The CDR3 sequence is 15 residues long. V was pared by 5 bases and J by 5 bases, with 10 bases of the junction left unmatched. Germline CDR1 is MDHEN and CDR2 is SYDVKM. CDR3 nucleotide sequence: TGTGCCAGCAGTCCACAGGGGGCGGAGCACCACGAGCAGTACTTC. Its translation is CASSPQGAEHHEQYF.

This chain joins TRBV5-1 and TRBJ2-4, with 10 bases fitting TRBD1. With the DNA end fitting TRBJ2-7 better, the J assignment may be wrong. Per germline, CDR1 SGHRS and CDR2 YFSETQ. The CDR3 is made up of 14 amino acids. The chain's CDR3 is CASQKGQGTYEQYF. In DNA, the CDR3 is TGCGCCAGCCAAAAGGGACAGGGGACCTACGAGCAGTACTTC.

The V and J genes are TRBV6-1 and TRBJ2-7; perhaps TRBD1 as D (5 bases). The germline V gene encodes CDR1 MNHNS and CDR2 SASEGT. The CDR3 totals 14 residues. Trimming cost V 1 base and J 4 bases, with 11 bases left between them. The CDR3 loop is CASSEEGAWYEQYF. The CDR3 nucleotides read TGTGCCAGCAGTGAAGAAGGGGCGTGGTACGAGCAGTACTTC.

CDR3 protein: CASSQALWGNEQFF. The DNA of the CDR3 is TGTGCCAGCAGCCAAGCACTCTGGGGGAATGAGCAGTTCTTC. The J gene is TRBJ2-1, the V gene TRBV4-2; either TRBD1 or TRBD2 may supply D (5 bases each). The CDR3 covers 14 residues. Trimming took 1 base from V and 7 from J, leaving 11 bases between them. CDR1 is LGHNA, CDR2 YNFKEQ, per germline.

The chain links TRBV20-1 to TRBJ2-3; no definite D call. V dropped 3 bases and J dropped 0 bases, with 10 bases sitting between them. The CDR3 sequence is 14 residues long. CDR1 and CDR2 (germline): DFQATT, SNEGSKA (reference sequence). In nucleotides, the CDR3 is TGCAGTGCTAGCGGCCCCTGGAGCACAGATACGCAGTATTTT. As protein: CSASGPWSTDTQYF.

The chain couples TRBV11-1 to TRBJ1-5; D possibly corresponds to TRBD1 (5 bases). The CDR3 covers 15 residues. Trimming took 1 base from V and 2 from J, leaving 9 bases between them. In germline, CDR1 is SGHAT, CDR2 FQDESV (reference sequence). This chain's CDR3 is CASSLDGAGNQPQHF. CDR3 bases: TGTGCCAGCAGCTTAGACGGGGCGGGCAATCAGCCCCAGCATTTT.

This clonotype was detected many times. The genes are TRBV12-3 or TRBV12-4 and TRBJ2-7; no clear D gene. V was shortened by 8 bases and J by 6 bases, with 14 bases between the two germline ends. CDR3 length: 12 amino acids. The CDR3 spells CASRGRDPEQYF. The CDR3, as DNA: TGTGCCAGCCGCGGCCGAGACCCCGAGCAGTACTTC.

This clonotype showed up just once. The chain recombines TRBV12-3 or TRBV12-4 with TRBJ2-5; TRBD2 matches 9 bases. V lost 5 bases, J lost 11 bases, and 15 bases stayed unmatched. The CDR3 covers 15 residues. The CDR3 loop is CASSVKAGGPNEQYF. The CDR3 DNA is TGTGCCAGCAGTGTTAAGGCGGGAGGGCCTAATGAGCAGTACTTC.

The chain has TRBV7-2 and TRBJ1-1; no clear D gene. The CDR3 runs to 14 residues. The V end lost 0 bases, the J end lost 1 base, and 6 bases lay between the germline ends. CDR1 and CDR2 (germline): SGHTA, FQGNSA. DNA for the CDR3: TGTGCCAGCAGCTTAGCGGCGGGGAACACTGAAGCTTTCTTT. Encoded protein: CASSLAAGNTEAFF. Variable domain in full (rest from reference TRBV7-2 and TRBJ1-1): GAGVSQSPSNKVTEKGKDVELRCDPISGHTALYWYRQSLGQGLEFLIYFQGNSAPDKSGLPSDRFSAERTGGSVSTLTIQRTQQEDSAVYLCASSLAAGNTEAFFGQGTRLTVV.

CDR3 amino acids: CASSGPAGGFYEQYF. CDR3 bases: TGTGCCAGCAGTGGACCGGCGGGAGGATTCTACGAGCAGTACTTC. V is TRBV6-1 and J is TRBJ2-7; 8 nucleotides agree with TRBD2. In germline, CDR1 is MNHNS, CDR2 SASEGT. V shed 4 bases and J 3 bases; nucleotides not matched to a gene: 8. The CDR3 extends over 15 amino acids.

The gene calls are TRBV9 and TRBJ2-5, with D possibly matching TRBD2 (6 bases). The J call could be wrong; TRBJ2-1 is a better fit for the DNA end. CDR1 and CDR2 (germline): SGDLS, YYNGEE. There are 15 residues in the CDR3. The CDR3 loop is CASSVAGSGQETQFF. DNA of the CDR3: TGTGCCAGCAGCGTAGCAGGGAGCGGGCAAGAGACCCAGTTCTTC.

The chain uses TRBV7-2 and TRBJ2-4; D is possibly TRBD1 (6 bases). The J call is uncertain, as TRBJ2-5 better fits the DNA end. Germline CDR1 SGHTA, CDR2 FQGNSA. The CDR3 is 15 residues long. CDR3 sequence: CASSPGTRVGETQYF. Written as DNA, the CDR3 is TGTGCCAGCAGCCCAGGGACAAGGGTTGGGGAGACCCAGTACTTC.

A word on this clonotype: A much larger clone lies a single base off, so this may be a read error. The chain uses TRBV20-1 and TRBJ2-4; the match to TRBD1 covers 11 bases. This CDR3 region has 15 residues. The germline CDR1 and CDR2 sequences are DFQATT and SNEGSKA (reference sequence). V gave up 2 bases and J gave up 6 bases; unmatched junction bases: 6. The CDR3 sequence: CSARPPGTGGNIQYF. The CDR3 region has the DNA TGCAGTGCTAGACCCCCTGGGACAGGGGGAAACATTCAGTACTTC.

This clonotype has more than one count but fewer than ten. An end of the junction differs from the germline gene, which may be a read error. The chain carries TRBV5-1 and TRBJ1-1; the D is unclear. The CDR3 spans 14 residues. Germline values: CDR1 SGHRS, CDR2 YFSETQ. CDR3 loop: CASSLGGPNTEAFF. The CDR3, as DNA: TGTGCCAGCAGCTTAGGCGGACCGAACACTGAAGCTTTCTTT.

This chain connects TRBV20-1 to TRBJ2-4; D call uncertain. The CDR3 has 16 amino acids. The germline V and J ends were trimmed by 0 bases and 3 bases, with 15 bases remaining between them. The germline gives CDR1 DFQATT, CDR2 SNEGSKA (reference sequence). Here the CDR3 DNA reads TGCAGTGCTAGAGATGAGGCGGCAGGTGGCAAAAACATTCAGTACTTC. Protein sequence: CSARDEAAGGKNIQYF.

J is TRBJ2-1 and V is TRBV20-1, with D perhaps TRBD2 (6 bases). This CDR3 has 16 residues. Germline V lookup: CDR1 DFQATT, CDR2 SNEGSKA (reference sequence). Trimming pared 6 bases from V and 0 bases from J, leaving 18 bases between. The CDR3 coding sequence is TGCAGTGCGGTAGCTAGCGAAGCCAGCTCCTACAATGAGCAGTTCTTC. Amino acid sequence: CSAVASEASSYNEQFF.